The text below deals with one T cell receptor (beta chain). Germline assignment: CDR1 SGHRS and CDR2 YFSETQ. The CDR3 spans 15 residues. The sample comes from a study of T cells expressing NK-cell markers. Reanalyzing the 5' RACE reads, TCRdb keeps one entry per CDR3 protein, without DNA. This repertoire includes 500,000 to 600,000 distinct CDR3 sequences. This chain joins TRBV5-1 and TRBJ2-2; the TCRdb call, TRBD2, lacks DNA for checking. The clonotype comes from a young man in good health. The specimen sequenced was blood T cells: a sorted CD56 or NKG2C T cell subset, CD4+ or CD8+ T cells, or bulk PBMC T cells (not recorded which). CDR3 sequence reads: CASKATSGYTGELFF.